These T cell receptor beta chains were read from a single sample in a study of control samples from healthy donors and cancer patients. Assay: immunoSEQ multiplex PCR; the TCRdb copy retains only in-frame clones and omits some. The profile covers 150,000 to 200,000 clones, with about 92% appearing a single time and 1.2% to 1.5% taken by the ten largest. The source material was blood. These receptors were collected from a man in his thirties or forties in good health. The CDR3 runs from the conserved cysteine through the conserved F or W. Fields, in order: CDR3 DNA, CDR3 protein, clone size, D gene, V gene, J gene. The D gene is left open where the match is weak. Not all rows give a size; the values are once, few, many and, for expanded clones, a class.

TGTGCCAGCAGTTACTCGGGCGGGAACACTGAAGCTTTCTTT	CASSYSGGNTEAFF	NA	NA	TRBV6-6	TRBJ1-1
TGTGCCTGGAGTGCTACTAGCGGAATCACAGATACGCAGTATTTT	CAWSATSGITDTQYF	NA	TRBD2	TRBV30	TRBJ2-3
TGTGCCAGCAGCGTAACCCAGGCCGACTATGGCTACACCTTC	CASSVTQADYGYTF	NA	NA	TRBV9	TRBJ1-2
TGTGCCAGCAGTTACGGTGCCCCCGGGACAGCCTATGGCTACACCTTC	CASSYGAPGTAYGYTF	NA	TRBD1	TRBV6-5	TRBJ1-2
TGTGCCAGCTCGGGCGGGACTAGCGGGACGGTCTCCTACGAGCAGTACTTC	CASSGGTSGTVSYEQYF	NA	TRBD2	TRBV18	TRBJ2-7
TGTGCCAGCAGCTTAGGTGGACAAGAGACCCAGTACTTC	CASSLGGQETQYF	NA	NA	TRBV7-2	TRBJ2-5
TGTGCCAGTAGACTTCAGGGGGCTGGCACTGAAGCTTTCTTT	CASRLQGAGTEAFF	NA	TRBD1	TRBV19	TRBJ1-1
TGTGCCAGCAGCCCGACAGGGGATAGGTCCTACGAGCAGTACTTC	CASSPTGDRSYEQYF	NA	TRBD1	TRBV9	TRBJ2-7
TGCGCCAGCAGCTTGGGACAGGAGAACACTGAAGCTTTCTTT	CASSLGQENTEAFF	NA	NA	TRBV5-1	TRBJ1-1
TGTGCCAGCAGCGCACAGGGTATAAGGAATTCACCCCTCCACTTT	CASSAQGIRNSPLHF	NA	NA	TRBV14	TRBJ1-6
TGTGCCAGTAGTCCGGGGACTAGCGGGAGTAGGGAGCAGTACTTT	CASSPGTSGSREQYF	NA	TRBD2	TRBV19	TRBJ2-7
TGTGCTAGTGGTTTGGTACTTGAGCGGATGAGCTCCTACGAGCAGTACTTC	CASGLVLERMSSYEQYF	NA	NA	TRBV12-5	TRBJ2-7
TGTGCCAGCACCCCCCGGGACACTAGACCGTATAATTCACCCCTCCACTTT	CASTPRDTRPYNSPLHF	NA	NA	TRBV6-4	TRBJ1-6
TGTGCCAGCAGCTTGCCCGGGATAGCGGGAGGTTACTCCTACAATGAGCAGTTCTTC	CASSLPGIAGGYSYNEQFF	once	TRBD2	TRBV5-6	TRBJ2-1
TGTGCCAGCAGCTTACAACGATACACTGAAGCTTTCTTT	CASSLQRYTEAFF	NA	NA	TRBV11-2	TRBJ1-1
TGTGCCTCACACCCTAGCGGCCCGAACACCGGGGAGCTGTTTTTT	CASHPSGPNTGELFF	NA	TRBD2	TRBV30	TRBJ2-2
TGCGCCAGCAGCGACCTGACAGACAATGAGCAGTTCTTC	CASSDLTDNEQFF	NA	NA	TRBV5-1	TRBJ2-1
TGTGCCAGCAGTTTGGGGGGCAGTTATGGTGGCTACACCTTC	CASSLGGSYGGYTF	NA	NA	TRBV28	TRBJ1-2
TGTGCCAGCAGCTCCCTGCCGGGACAGGGAGAGGGGGTTATCACAGATACGCAGTATTTT	CASSSLPGQGEGVITDTQYF	NA	TRBD1	TRBV28	TRBJ2-3
TGTGCCAGCAGTTACTCGAACAGGGTGGTCTACGAGCAGTACTTC	CASSYSNRVVYEQYF	NA	NA	TRBV6-2/TRBV6-3	TRBJ2-7
TGTGCCAGTAGTACTGGACAGGGGGCTTTCGGAAACACCATATATTTT	CASSTGQGAFGNTIYF	NA	TRBD1	TRBV19	TRBJ1-3
TGTGCCAGCTCACCAACGGGACAGGGGGCGGACGTAACTTCACCCCTCCACTTT	CASSPTGQGADVTSPLHF	NA	TRBD1	TRBV18	TRBJ1-6
TGTGCCAGCAGGAGGGGACAGGGAACTAATGAAAAACTGTTTTTT	CASRRGQGTNEKLFF	once	TRBD1	TRBV3-1/TRBV3-2	TRBJ1-4
TGCGCCAGCAGCCAGGACTTAACCAACTATGGCTACACCTTC	CASSQDLTNYGYTF	once	NA	TRBV4-3	TRBJ1-2